The sequence of this T cell receptor beta chain was determined in a study of radiation and T cells in renal cell carcinoma. Sequencing was performed with immunoSEQ multiplex PCR; in TCRdb, only in-frame clones are kept and a portion is missing. The top ten clones hold under 2.5% of a sample with roughly 80,000 clones, approximately 87% of them seen once. Of note for this clone: The antigen is unknown.

With 5 bases removed from V and 5 bases from J, the gap between germline ends came to 9 bases. This CDR3 is 11 amino acids long. Germline V gene data show CDR1 as DFQATT and CDR2 as SNEGSKA (reference sequence). The time point is: blood 4 weeks post-SBRT, at nephrectomy. Treatment here: 15 Gy SBRT to primary tumor, nephrectomy 4 weeks later. Nephrectomy followed 15 Gy stereotactic body radiation by 4 weeks. Blood was sampled at baseline, 2 weeks and 4 weeks after SBRT. Clear cell pathology was present in this patient's renal cell carcinoma. Study-wide findings and caveats: From baseline, blood top tumor clonotypes peaked at 2 weeks post-radiation.

The rearrangement links TRBV20-1 to TRBJ1-1; unclear D gene. This TCR derives from a woman aged 55-69 years with renal cell carcinoma. Specimen: blood, collected from a patient whose treatment included radiotherapy and nephrectomy. Here the CDR3 reads CSAPQRTEAFF. As DNA, the CDR3 is TGCAGTGCTCCTCAGAGGACTGAAGCTTTCTTT.